The clone carrying this T cell receptor beta chain was observed a handful of times. Its antigen is currently unknown. Germline loops: CDR1 SGHVS, CDR2 FNYEAQ. The CDR3 contains 18 residues. J was trimmed by 0 bases and V by 8 bases; bases with no gene match: 14. Primers included in the PCR were 60 Vbeta and 13 Jbeta primers. Sequencing used immunoSEQ multiplex PCR; TCRdb keeps in-frame clones, though not all of them. The data hold approximately 130,000 clones, with 81% observed a single time. These data originate in a study of cytomegalovirus exposure and HLA in healthy donors. Across the study: A data release that came early held approximately 85 million unique TCRs from HLA-typed donors. Broader study findings: As a later analysis showed, a missense DCLRE1C variant was linked to trimming of TCR beta V- and J-genes. Specificity for CMV antigens was confirmed in vitro for a few of the CMV-associated chains. Most subjects' HLA-A and HLA-B alleles were reportedly predicted from TCR beta sequences.

This chain uses TRBV7-6 with TRBJ2-1; 9 nucleotides agree with TRBD2. The receptor comes from a woman aged 40 to 50 in good health and CMV-seronegative. The sample was PBMCs. Written as DNA, the CDR3 is TGTGCCAGCGCCATAAAGGGCGGGAGGGCTACCTCCTACAATGAGCAGTTCTTC. It is translated as CASAIKGGRATSYNEQFF.